The sequence of this T cell receptor (beta chain) was determined in a study of cytomegalovirus exposure and HLA in healthy donors. Study-wide results and caveats: A cluster of highly shared sequence variants was likely a sequencing artifact. In an earlier analysis, about 87% or about 30%: the productive usage of most TCR beta V segments. Analyzed later, most CMV-associated TCR beta chains appeared HLA-restricted. Later analysis demonstrated an association between a missense DCLRE1C variant and TCR beta V- and J-gene trimming.

The PCR ran on 60 Vbeta and 13 Jbeta primers. Sequencing was performed with immunoSEQ multiplex PCR; in TCRdb, only in-frame clones are kept and a portion is missing. Counted here are about 130,000 clones, roughly 78% occurring once; the ten biggest clones make up roughly 5.5%. As for this clone: Its antigen is undetermined.

The germline V gene encodes CDR1 LGHNA and CDR2 YSLEER. The CDR3 has 18 residues. Trimming stripped 4 bases from V and 2 bases from J, with 21 bases between. The V gene is TRBV4-3, the J gene TRBJ1-3, with unresolved D. The receptor comes from a man younger than 45 in good health and CMV-seronegative. The sample consisted of PBMCs. In nucleotides, the CDR3 is TGCGCCAGCAGCCCCTTGAAAGGACCGGGAGCTCCTGGAAACACCATATATTTT. Encoded protein: CASSPLKGPGAPGNTIYF.